Listed below are T cell receptor beta chains from one sample, sequenced in a study of OX40 agonist ivuxolimab in advanced cancers. Sequencing used immunoSEQ multiplex PCR; TCRdb keeps in-frame clones, though not all of them. The top ten clones hold 0.68% of a sample with about 68,000 clones, 85% of them seen once. The specimen comprised CD4+ or CD8+ T cells sorted from blood, sampled in a trial of the OX40 agonist ivuxolimab. The receptors here all came from an adult with an advanced solid tumor such as melanoma, head and neck, liver or kidney cancer. CDR3s include the opening cysteine and the closing phenylalanine or tryptophan.

TRBV29-1	TRBJ1-4	CSVRTGNGEKLFF
TRBV7-2	TRBJ1-2	CASSLYPAGGGYTF
TRBV10-3	TRBJ2-7	CAISDNYEQYF
TRBV5-1	TRBJ2-7	CASRTGTGGNEQYF
TRBV7-8	TRBJ2-6	CASSPMSVGANVLTF
TRBV7-6	TRBJ1-1	CASSLAPSGTEAFF
TRBV2	TRBJ2-3	CASSLMRTSVGRVTDTQYF
TRBV5-1	TRBJ2-7	CASSLEGHEQYF
TRBV5-1	TRBJ1-2	CASSSVGQTYGYTF
TRBV21-1	TRBJ1-5	CASSKELAPGQPIYQPQHF
TRBV6-5	TRBJ1-1	CASSTSGLGAFF
TRBV4-3	TRBJ2-1	CASSQGGATFF
TRBV6-6	TRBJ2-2	CASGLSATGELFF
TRBV18	TRBJ2-3	CASSPTGQSTDTQYF
TRBV2	TRBJ2-5	CASSRLPGETQYF
TRBV25-1	TRBJ2-1	CASSELGSGNNEQFF
TRBV6-6	TRBJ1-2	CASSTMSGYTF
TRBV6-5	TRBJ1-1	CASSYEAEAFF
TRBV5-4	TRBJ2-2	CASSLAGRANTGELFF
TRBV2	TRBJ2-1	CASSGQYGNNEQFF
TRBV5-6	TRBJ2-5	CASGRGGTPTETQYF
TRBV19	TRBJ1-1	CASSARTGSLNTEAFF
TRBV9	TRBJ2-4	CASSVDEGKNIQYF
TRBV12-5	TRBJ1-4	CASGLTGSNEKLFF
TRBV7-3	TRBJ2-5	CASSPHRGQETQYF
TRBV19	TRBJ2-7	CASSIGVSSYEQYF
TRBV12-2	TRBJ1-1	CASRLSDSGLNTEAFF
TRBV2	TRBJ1-1	CASRAGTGVWAFF
TRBV2	TRBJ2-4	CASSDRGRIGIQYF
TRBV6-5	TRBJ2-1	CASRKTGGGFNEQFF
TRBV6-6	TRBJ1-4	CASRLPQVTNEKLFF
TRBV6-5	TRBJ2-2	CASRRSALNTGELFF
TRBV9	TRBJ2-2	CASSVGPGELFF
TRBV10-3	TRBJ1-5	CASRPGLNQPQHF
TRBV6-5	TRBJ1-1	CASTLNTEAFF
TRBV6-6	TRBJ2-7	CASSYQRGNEQYF
TRBV6-5	TRBJ1-2	CASSPDKIYGYTF
TRBV5-4	TRBJ1-1	CASSPAPAGHLNTEAFF
TRBV7-9	TRBJ1-1	CASSLVGRRNTEAFF
TRBV9	TRBJ2-5	CASSALNRGGEETQYF
TRBV29-1	TRBJ1-1	CSVDFVSLNTEAFF
TRBV19	TRBJ1-2	CASRDPVGGSDGYTF
TRBV5-6	TRBJ1-5	CASSLGGRPDQPQHF
TRBV7-8	TRBJ1-4	CASSLQDRGIEKLFF
TRBV5-5	TRBJ2-3	CASSPDTAADTQYF
TRBV6-4	TRBJ2-1	CASSRLTGARNEQFF
TRBV5-4	TRBJ2-4	CASSSGTRLAKNIQYF
TRBV6-6	TRBJ1-2	CASSNNRVDYGYTF
TRBV2	TRBJ2-7	CASRGGPAGEQYF
TRBV11-3	TRBJ2-3	CASSPQGADTQYF
TRBV27	TRBJ1-2	CATREDRDYGYTF
TRBV7-2	TRBJ2-7	CASSRGYGTDYEQYF
TRBV5-1	TRBJ1-1	CASSLQGLDTEAFF
TRBV2	TRBJ2-7	CATKVAGRGYEQYF
TRBV9	TRBJ1-1	CASSSGGALNTEAFF
TRBV6-5	TRBJ2-2	CASIRTSGFGELFF
TRBV25-1	TRBJ2-3	CASSAGGRTDTQYF
TRBV5-1	TRBJ1-1	CASSLGSNTEAFF
TRBV19	TRBJ1-5	CASSTQRGGNQPQHF